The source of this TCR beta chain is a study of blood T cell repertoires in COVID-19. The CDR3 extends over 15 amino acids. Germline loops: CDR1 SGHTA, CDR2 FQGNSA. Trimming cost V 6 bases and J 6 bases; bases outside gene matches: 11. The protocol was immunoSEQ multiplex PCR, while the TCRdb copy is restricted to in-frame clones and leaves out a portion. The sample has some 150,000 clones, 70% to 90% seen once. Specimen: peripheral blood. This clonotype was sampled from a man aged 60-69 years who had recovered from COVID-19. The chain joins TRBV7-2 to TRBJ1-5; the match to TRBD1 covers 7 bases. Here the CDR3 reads CASSLSGGVTQPQHF. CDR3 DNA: TGTGCCAGCAGTCTGTCAGGGGGTGTGACTCAGCCCCAGCATTTT.